This TCR beta chain derives from a study of T-cell memory formation after mild COVID-19. TCRdb redid the calling of the 5' RACE reads with MiXCR, one entry per CDR3 protein. Altogether hundreds of thousands of distinct CDR3 sequences are present, just over 20% being singletons, with the ten largest covering around 13%. Trimming cost V 3 bases and J 5 bases, with 16 bases left between them. Germline V CDR1 and CDR2: MNHEY, SMNVEV (reference sequence). The CDR3 length is 15 residues. The TCR was taken from an adult woman who had mild COVID-19 (a few samples of this study predate the infection). Cell type and time point are not known. The sample was PBMCs or a T cell subset sorted from them (not recorded which). The chain links TRBV27 to TRBJ2-5, with D possibly being TRBD2 (6 bases). The CDR3 is CASSLTGVRMETQYF. CDR3 nucleotide sequence: TGTGCCAGCAGTTTGACGGGGGTGAGAATGGAGACCCAGTACTTC.